This paragraph covers one TCR beta chain sequence. This specimen comes from a study of OX40 agonist ivuxolimab in advanced cancers. The CDR3 has 16 residues. CDR1 MRHNA and CDR2 SNTAGT come from the germline V gene. V was pared by 0 bases and J by 4 bases, with 5 bases of the junction left unmatched. Blood sampling took place at baseline, cycle 4 day 1, and cycle 7 day 1. Assay: immunoSEQ multiplex PCR; the TCRdb copy retains only in-frame clones and omits some. This sample has 25,000 to 35,000 clones, with roughly 84% found just once. J is TRBJ2-3 and V is TRBV6-4, with 9 bases lining up with TRBD1. The receptor's source is an adult with an advanced solid tumor such as melanoma, head and neck, liver or kidney cancer. Sequenced here: CD4+ or CD8+ T cells sorted from blood, sampled in a trial of the OX40 agonist ivuxolimab. The CDR3 DNA sequence: TGTGCCAGCAGTGACTCGAGACAGGGGGGACCAGATACGCAGTATTTT. Translated: CASSDSRQGGPDTQYF.